This T cell receptor (beta chain) was retrieved from a study of blood T cell repertoires in COVID-19. Whole-study context: COVID-19 samples, acute and convalescent, were from the United States, Italy and Spain. PBMCs, B-cell-depleted T cells, or T cells provided the cDNA or gDNA that made up the material.

In the source study's methods: Cell counts per sample came from amplifying reference gene primers. Some clones are missing from TCRdb's copy, which holds only in-frame ones; the method was immunoSEQ multiplex PCR. Clonal size and the V and J genes are those of that table, whereas D and trimming came from the DNA. This repertoire shows some 160,000 clones, about 90% found once; its top ten account for approximately 2.8%. Germline V gene data show CDR1 as LNHDA and CDR2 as SQIVND (reference sequence). The CDR3 sequence is 16 residues long. V was clipped by 7 bases and J by 0 bases; unmatched bases: 11. This clone was recorded once.

The chain combines TRBV19 with TRBJ1-1; 7 bases match TRBD1. The origin of this receptor is a man in his 60s with acute or convalescent COVID-19. Sequenced: peripheral blood. The CDR3 region has the DNA TGTGCCAGTATAAGACAGGGAAGTTCCATGAACACTGAAGCTTTCTTT. Its translation is CASIRQGSSMNTEAFF.